Shown below are 23 T cell receptor beta chains from a single sample sequenced in a study of blood T cell repertoires in COVID-19. Sequencing used immunoSEQ multiplex PCR; TCRdb keeps in-frame clones, though not all of them. Here the sample spans 150,000 to 200,000 clones, approximately 94% being singletons. Material for sequencing was peripheral blood. These TCRs come from a man aged 30-40 years with COVID-19, enrolled during active disease.

This chain uses TRBV12-3 or TRBV12-4 with TRBJ2-7; 9 bases fit TRBD2. CDR3 size: 13 residues. J was trimmed by 9 bases and V by 5 bases; bases with no gene match: 8. As DNA, the CDR3 is TGTGCCAGCAGTCAGCATAGCGGGGGCCTGCAGTACTTC. It translates to CASSQHSGGLQYF.

This clone was observed once. The rearrangement links TRBV19 to TRBJ1-5; 7 bases fit TRBD1. This CDR3 spans 16 amino acids. CDR1 and CDR2 (germline): LNHDA, SQIVND (reference sequence). Unmatched junction bases numbered 12, after V lost 6 bases and J lost 4 bases. CDR3 protein: CASSPTSRGENQPQHF. In DNA, the CDR3 is TGTGCCAGTAGCCCAACGAGCAGGGGGGAGAATCAGCCCCAGCATTTT. Together with reference TRBV19 and TRBJ1-5, the CDR3 gives the full variable domain: DGGITQSPKYLFRKEGQNVTLSCEQNLNHDAMYWYRQDPGQGLRLIYYSQIVNDFQKGDIAEGYSVSREKKESFPLTVTSAQKNPTAFYLCASSPTSRGENQPQHFGDGTRLSIL.

In this sample, this clone turned up a few times. V and J are TRBV5-1 and TRBJ1-3; a weak D match, TRBD1 (6 bases). This CDR3 spans 14 amino acids. The ends were cut back, 1 base at V and 8 bases at J, with 13 bases in the middle. Germline CDR1 reads SGHRS; CDR2 reads YFSETQ. The CDR3 protein is CASSLSRGTDTIYF. The CDR3, as DNA: TGCGCCAGCAGCTTGTCCAGGGGCACCGACACCATATATTTT.

This clone has just one count. The V call is TRBV18, the J call TRBJ1-2; 9 bases map to TRBD1. Germline V gene lookup returns CDR1 KGHSH and CDR2 LQKENI. This CDR3 is 14 amino acids long. V shed 8 bases and J 8 bases; nucleotides not matched to a gene: 12. The CDR3 is CASRPGTGFEGYTF. The CDR3 nucleotides read TGTGCCAGCCGTCCCGGGACAGGGTTTGAGGGCTACACCTTC.

The J gene is TRBJ2-3, the V gene TRBV7-3; 8 nucleotides agree with TRBD1. Germline CDR1 is SGHTA and CDR2 is FQGTGA. V was clipped by 4 bases and J by 0 bases; unmatched bases: 3. This CDR3 has 15 residues. The CDR3 bases are TGTGCCAGCAGCTATGACAGGGGAAGCACAGATACGCAGTATTTT. Translated: CASSYDRGSTDTQYF.

The rearrangement links TRBV7-9 to TRBJ2-7; 7 bases line up with TRBD2. Germline CDR1 SEHNR, CDR2 FQNEAQ (reference sequence). CDR3 length: 13 residues. Unmatched junction bases numbered 3, after V lost 5 bases and J lost 2 bases. The CDR3 sequence is CASSMGLTYEQYF. CDR3 coding DNA: TGTGCCAGCAGCATGGGACTAACCTACGAGCAGTACTTC. Based on the CDR3 plus reference TRBV7-9 and TRBJ2-7, the full variable domain is DTGVSQNPRHKITKRGQNVTFRCDPISEHNRLYWYRQTLGQGPEFLTYFQNEAQLEKSRLLSDRFSAERPKGSFSTLEIQRTEQGDSAMYLCASSMGLTYEQYFGPGTRLTVT.

V and J are TRBV5-1 and TRBJ2-3; 8 positions match TRBD1. Unmatched junction bases numbered 5, after V lost 4 bases and J lost 1 base. The CDR3 is 15 residues long. Per the germline V gene, CDR1 is SGHRS and CDR2 is YFSETQ. DNA of the CDR3: TGCGCCAGCAGCATCGGACAGGGAGGCACAGATACGCAGTATTTT. Protein: CASSIGQGGTDTQYF.

The chain is built from TRBV11-2 and TRBJ1-1; TRBD1 agrees at 7 bases. Germline-derived CDR1 and CDR2 are SGHAT and FQNNGV. The CDR3 extends over 15 amino acids. V shed 0 bases, J shed 1 base, and the junction held 2 bases outside the gene matches. In DNA form, the CDR3 reads TGTGCCAGCAGCTTAGATTGGACAGGGAACACTGAAGCTTTCTTT. Protein product: CASSLDWTGNTEAFF.

The chain links TRBV5-4 to TRBJ2-7, with D perhaps matching TRBD1 (7 bases). V gave up 4 bases and J gave up 2 bases, with 13 bases separating them. Germline V gene data show CDR1 as SGHNT and CDR2 as YYREEE (reference sequence). The CDR3 runs to 14 residues. The CDR3 sequence: CASSPGDSPYEQYF. CDR3 nucleotides: TGTGCCAGCAGCCCGGGGGACAGTCCCTACGAGCAGTACTTC.

This clone came up once. The CDR3 region is CASSLALPYEQYF. The CDR3 DNA reads as TGCGCCAGCAGCTTGGCTCTACCCTACGAGCAGTACTTC. The chain combines TRBV5-1 with TRBJ2-7; D is unclear. CDR3 length: 13 residues. Trimming removed 0 bases at V and 2 bases at J, with 6 bases between. The germline gives CDR1 SGHRS, CDR2 YFSETQ.

V usage is TRBV11-2 and J usage is TRBJ2-2; TRBD2 is a possible D gene (6 bases). The V gene's germline CDR1 is SGHAT and CDR2 FQNNGV. V was pared by 3 bases and J by 5 bases, with 13 bases between. CDR3 size: 15 residues. This chain's CDR3 is CASSFLGGGTGELFF. The CDR3 region has the DNA TGTGCCAGCAGCTTCCTGGGAGGCGGAACCGGGGAGCTGTTTTTT.

Concerning this clone itself: A read error may produce the germline difference seen at one junction end. The chain has TRBV6-1 and TRBJ2-7; TRBD1 matches 8 bases. The CDR3 runs 15 residues. CDR1 is MNHNS and CDR2 is SASEGT in the germline V gene. The CDR3 sequence is CASTEGGTGFYEQYF. The CDR3 DNA sequence: TGTGCCAGCACTGAAGGCGGGACAGGATTCTACGAGCAGTACTTC.

CDR3 region: CASSPGTSGGAFEQFF. In DNA, the CDR3 is TGTGCCAGCAGCCCTGGGACTAGCGGGGGGGCCTTTGAGCAGTTCTTC. J is TRBJ2-1 and V is TRBV14, with 16 bases fitting TRBD2. There are 16 residues in the CDR3. CDR1 and CDR2 (germline): SGHDN, FVKESK. The J segment lost 9 bases and the V segment lost 4 bases, leaving 6 bases of the junction unmatched.

The chain couples TRBV3-1 (or the pseudogene TRBV3-2) to TRBJ1-2; 7 bases fit TRBD1. The germline V gene encodes CDR1 LGHDT and CDR2 YNNKEL (reference sequence). The CDR3 runs 16 residues. V lost 1 base, J lost 2 bases, and 7 bases stayed unmatched. The CDR3 region has the DNA TGTGCCAGCAGCCAAGTACGTCAGGGGGTGAACTATGGCTACACCTTC. This sequence encodes CASSQVRQGVNYGYTF.

The V call is TRBV4-2, the J call TRBJ1-2; 7 bases agree with TRBD1. In germline, CDR1 is LGHNA, CDR2 YNFKEQ. CDR3 length: 14 amino acids. Unmatched junction bases numbered 4, after V lost 0 bases and J lost 6 bases. CDR3 DNA: TGTGCCAGCAGCCAAGATGAGGGGGCTAATGGCTACACCTTC. This gives the protein CASSQDEGANGYTF.

In its sample, this clone was seen once. The CDR3 DNA is TGCGCCAGCAGCGGGTCCGGGACAGGACGTGGCTACACCTTC. Translating it yields CASSGSGTGRGYTF. This sequence joins TRBV5-1 and TRBJ1-2; 8 bases fit TRBD1. The CDR3 covers 14 residues. V lost 4 bases, J lost 7 bases, and 9 bases stayed unmatched. Germline values: CDR1 SGHRS, CDR2 YFSETQ.

The gene calls are TRBV25-1 and TRBJ2-3, with TRBD2 matching over 10 bases. The CDR3 sequence is 16 residues long. V lost 2 bases to trimming and J lost 4 bases; unmatched junction nucleotides: 6. Per the germline V gene, CDR1 is MGHDK and CDR2 is SYGVNS. The CDR3 region has the DNA TGTGCCAGCAGTGAAGGAAGACTAGCGGGTTCAGATACGCAGTATTTT. This sequence encodes CASSEGRLAGSDTQYF.

This chain links TRBV19 with TRBJ1-2; D remains unclear. This CDR3 is built from 17 residues. Per germline, CDR1 LNHDA and CDR2 SQIVND (reference sequence). V was cut by 7 bases and J by 0 bases, with 21 bases left in between. Here the CDR3 reads CASILTGEPNTNYGYTF. The CDR3 DNA is TGTGCCAGTATTCTGACCGGGGAGCCTAATACTAACTATGGCTACACCTTC.

The chain employs TRBV6-5 and TRBJ1-6; TRBD1 matches 7 bases. Germline CDR1 is MNHEY and CDR2 is SVGAGI. The CDR3 length is 12 residues. V shed 5 bases and J 14 bases; nucleotides not matched to a gene: 6. The CDR3 reads CASSTQGGTLHF. The CDR3, as DNA: TGTGCCAGCAGTACTCAGGGGGGCACCCTCCACTTT.

The CDR3 is CASSQDERGTYNEQFF. CDR3 DNA: TGCGCCAGCAGCCAAGATGAGCGGGGGACCTACAATGAGCAGTTCTTC. The chain is built from TRBV4-1 and TRBJ2-1, with 8 bases that match TRBD2. The CDR3 consists of 16 residues. V lost 0 bases, J lost 2 bases, and 3 bases stayed unmatched. Germline V CDR1 and CDR2: MGHRA, YSYEKL.

The chain recombines TRBV19 with TRBJ1-1, with unresolved D. In germline, CDR1 is LNHDA, CDR2 SQIVND (reference sequence). This CDR3 has 12 amino acids. The V end was cut by 3 bases, the J end by 3 bases, with 5 bases between. The CDR3: CASSIRDTEAFF. CDR3 DNA: TGTGCCAGTAGTATTCGGGACACTGAAGCTTTCTTT.

The rearrangement links TRBV27 to TRBJ2-2; the D gene is possibly TRBD2 (6 bases). Trimming shortened V by 5 bases and J by 2 bases, and 9 bases separated the two germline ends. Germline CDR1 MNHEY, CDR2 SMNVEV (reference sequence). The CDR3 extends over 14 amino acids. CDR3 loop: CASSPGLNTGELFF. DNA of the CDR3: TGTGCCAGCAGTCCGGGACTCAACACCGGGGAGCTGTTTTTT.

This sequence joins TRBV12-5 and TRBJ1-6; TRBD1 agrees at 10 bases. The junction had 18 bases not matched to a gene; V was cut back by 7 bases and J by 15 bases. The CDR3 is 16 amino acids. Germline CDR1 LGHNT, CDR2 FRNRAP. The CDR3 DNA sequence: TGTGCTAGTGCCCTTGCCGGGACAGGGGCCCCTATGCTCCTCCACTTT. Its protein is CASALAGTGAPMLLHF.